This T cell receptor (beta chain) was captured by sequencing in a study of CD8+ T cells in alopecia areata. Described treatment: oral pan-JAK inhibitor, 5-10 mg twice daily. Samples from alopecia areata patients were lesional scalp punch biopsies and peripheral blood. Investigators isolated RNA and reverse transcribed it into cDNA to act as the sequencing template. TCRdb's table, derived via immunoSEQ multiplex PCR, lists solely in-frame clones and lacks some. The sample contains 150,000 to 250,000 clones, more than 55% of which appear only once. This TCR came from a human donor with alopecia areata. The sample consisted of CD4+ T cells sorted from blood, taken at week 4, from a patient treated with tofacitinib.

The CDR3 DNA is TGTGCCTCCCGGGAAAGCATGAACACTGAAGCTTTCTTT. Translated: CASRESMNTEAFF. This rearrangement joins TRBV30 to TRBJ1-1, with unresolved D. Trimming took off 7 bases at V and 0 bases at J, with 12 bases between the two ends. The CDR3 covers 13 residues. Germline CDR1 GTSNPN, CDR2 SVGIG (reference sequence).